This TCR beta chain was captured by sequencing in a study of T cells after yellow fever vaccination (dated by TCRdb to the late 2010s). Some background on the complete study: The SMART-Seq v4 Ultra Low Input RNA kit was used to prepare libraries from fractions with low cell numbers. Bulk TCR alpha and beta repertoires were sequenced longitudinally to track T-cell clones before and after primary and booster YFV17D yellow fever vaccination. Two healthy male donors, one aged 18 to 30 and one aged 30 to 39 years, were included in the cohort. Blood was drawn at multiple timepoints before and after primary and secondary immunization, with bulk PBMC replicates and cell subsets isolated.

The listed sequencing device is Illumina NovaSeq 6000. TCR cDNA was synthesized by 5'RACE template switching, which introduced a universal primer site and unique molecular identifiers. Priming for cDNA synthesis came from both the TCR alpha and TCR beta constant segments. Two PCR steps were used to amplify libraries, with sample barcodes and sequencing adapters being added in the second step. Sequencing of libraries was performed on Illumina HiSeq 2500 (2x100 bp) or NovaSeq (2x150 bp). The authors processed their data as follows. MIGEC handled demultiplexing of reads and collapsing into UMI consensus sequences, while MiXCR performed V(D)J alignment. Vaccine-responding clonotypes were identified with edgeR using replicate PBMC samples, with FDR below 0.01 and a log2 fold change above 5 up to day 15 being required. Each bulk clonotype received a CD4 or CD8 identity based on whether the sequenced CD4 or CD8 repertoire contained that clonotype at higher abundance. TCRdb reanalyzed the raw reads on its own, using fastp at Q25 for trimming and MiXCR for clone calling, and kept in-frame beta chains. For every CDR3 protein sequence, its rows merge into one entry that carries the most common genes and DNA. What appears here as the V and J calls and clone size reflects TCRdb's work, not the paper's. This sample comprises around 340,000 distinct CDR3 sequences, approximately 13% of them detected only once. The top ten clones comprise around 3% of the sample.

Reading the label with the study, this specimen's treatment or condition is: live attenuated yellow fever vaccine strain. A standard Ficoll-Paque protocol was used to isolate PBMCs from peripheral blood. Dynabeads CD4 and CD8 positive selection kits were used to isolate the CD4 and CD8 T-cell fractions. TriZol was used to extract RNA from bulk PBMCs, from CD4 and CD8 fractions, and from dextramer-positive and dextramer-negative fractions. What the study reported, not specific to this receptor: A small share of clonotypes occurred in both CD4 and CD8 compartments, likely arising from convergent recombination. Because abundant contaminating clonotypes from the bulk population could be contained in FACS-sorted repertoires, computational filtering was required. After the booster, most of the clones that had expanded following primary vaccination were detected again (roughly 97% of CD4 and around 90% of CD8), which suggests that memory was broadly maintained. Compared with the primary T-cell response, the secondary T-cell response was faster but weaker, reaching its peak on day 5 rather than on day 15. The study included only a couple of donors, which limits how far the findings can be generalized.

This clonotype was counted between two and nine times. The antigen it binds to is not known. Base qualities are missing; no much larger clone stands one base away. The specimen was CD4+ T cells sorted from PBMCs, collected 15 days after the yellow fever booster vaccination. This sequence originates from a man between 18 and 29 years old who received the YFV17D yellow fever vaccine.

The CDR3 protein: CASSQGAQGSGGYTF. The nucleotide sequence reads TGTGCCAGCAGCCAAGGAGCACAGGGGAGCGGGGGCTACACCTTC. Recombination linked TRBV4-2 to TRBJ1-2, and 7 bases in between align with TRBD1. The CDR3 sequence holds 15 residues, the cysteine and phenylalanine included. Only CDR3 DNA remains: 45 bases, in frame from the first base. V lost 1 base and J lost 8 bases, and the count of bases not matched to a germline gene is 10. The germline V gene gives CDR1 as LGHNA and CDR2 as YNFKEQ.